What follows is one T cell receptor (beta chain) and its context. Its cognate antigen is unknown. The germline gives CDR1 LNHDA, CDR2 SQIVND (reference sequence). The CDR3 length is 15 residues. Trimming removed 7 bases at V and 4 bases at J, with 17 bases between. The entry originates in a study of OX40 agonist ivuxolimab in advanced cancers. Notes on the study in general: Certain nonresponding patients likewise had low normalized T-cell clonal expansion.

Profiled with immunoSEQ multiplex PCR; TCRdb holds only in-frame clones, not every one. Among 45,000 to 50,000 clones, about 90% were seen once, and the ten largest hold about 12%. The gene calls are TRBV19 and TRBJ2-1; TRBD2 might be the D (7 bases). The sequence came from an adult with an advanced solid tumor such as melanoma, head and neck, liver or kidney cancer. The sample here was CD4+ or CD8+ T cells sorted from blood, taken in a trial of the OX40 agonist ivuxolimab. The CDR3, as DNA: TGTGCCAGTAATAGAGCCGGGGGGCCTTACAATGAGCAGTTCTTC. This codes for CASNRAGGPYNEQFF.